One and the same sample provided the 20 T cell receptor beta chains below, sequenced in a study of Graves' ophthalmopathy and Graves' hyperthyroidism. Amplification targeted the TCR beta CDR3 regions, with RNA transcripts as the source material. RT-PCR with HTBI primers came first, then second-round multiplex PCR. TCRdb ran MiXCR on the multiplex PCR reads and lists one entry per CDR3 protein. This table has around 1,200,000 distinct CDR3 sequences, around a third appearing once. The material sequenced was peripheral blood or thyroid tissue (not recorded which). Receptors originate from an adult man with Graves' hyperthyroidism.

The chain joins TRBV11-2 to TRBJ2-7; tentatively, D is TRBD1 (6 bases). The germline CDR1 and CDR2 sequences are SGHAT and FQNNGV. This CDR3 is 18 amino acids long. Trimming left V 4 bases short and J 1 base short, with 23 bases between. CDR3: CASSSNIATGLKSYEQYF. CDR3 coding DNA: TGTGCCAGCAGCTCGAACATCGCGACAGGCCTCAAATCCTACGAGCAGTACTTC.

This clonotype was picked up many times. The chain combines TRBV2 with TRBJ1-6; no definite D call. Trimming took off 6 bases at V and 9 bases at J, with 15 bases between the two ends. Germline CDR1 is SNHLY and CDR2 is FYNNEI. CDR3 length equals 14 residues. The CDR3 sequence: CASSPGRFGSPLHF. CDR3 nucleotide sequence: TGTGCCAGCAGCCCCGGCCGTTTTGGTTCACCCCTCCACTTT.

The CDR3 sequence is CAISARGTIRTSYEQYF. CDR3 DNA: TGTGCCATCAGTGCTAGAGGGACCATCAGAACCTCCTACGAGCAGTACTTC. This sequence joins TRBV10-3 and TRBJ2-7; D possibly matches TRBD1 or TRBD2 (5 bases each). The V end lost 4 bases, the J end lost 0 bases, and 19 bases lay between the germline ends. Germline-derived CDR1 and CDR2 are ENHRY and SYGVKD. The CDR3 extends over 17 amino acids.

This clonotype was counted only a few times. V and J are TRBV20-1 and TRBJ2-7, with TRBD1 matching over 9 bases. Unmatched junction bases numbered 10, after V lost 5 bases and J lost 2 bases. The germline V gene encodes CDR1 DFQATT and CDR2 SNEGSKA (reference sequence). The CDR3 extends over 15 amino acids. The CDR3 here is CSAETPGQGTYEQYF. The CDR3 nucleotides read TGCAGTGCTGAAACGCCGGGACAGGGAACCTACGAGCAGTACTTC.

J is TRBJ2-7 and V is TRBV5-5; 7 bases agree with TRBD2. The CDR3 spans 15 residues. The germline CDR1 and CDR2 sequences are SGHKS and YYEKEE (reference sequence). The J segment lost 0 bases and the V segment lost 4 bases, leaving 7 bases of the junction unmatched. CDR3 sequence: CASSGRGMGSYEQYF. The CDR3 nucleotides are TGTGCCAGCAGCGGGAGGGGCATGGGCTCCTACGAGCAGTACTTC. Together with reference TRBV5-5 and TRBJ2-7, the CDR3 gives the full variable domain: DAGVTQSPTHLIKTRGQQVTLRCSPISGHKSVSWYQQVLGQGPQFIFQYYEKEERGRGNFPDRFSARQFPNYSSELNVNALLLGDSALYLCASSGRGMGSYEQYFGPGTRLTVT.

The sample holds many counts of this clonotype. The rearrangement uses TRBV5-1 and TRBJ2-7; D call uncertain. V was pared by 4 bases and J by 2 bases, with 16 bases between. Germline V gene lookup returns CDR1 SGHRS and CDR2 YFSETQ. The length of the CDR3 is 15 residues. CDR3 sequence: CASSLTSTATYEQYF. DNA of the CDR3: TGCGCCAGCAGCCTGACCAGCACGGCAACCTACGAGCAGTACTTC.

At least ten counts were recorded for this clonotype. The genes are TRBV5-5 and TRBJ2-6, with no clear D. Between the trimmed V and J ends, which lost 1 base and 4 bases, there was a span of 6 bases. This CDR3 is built from 14 residues. Per germline, CDR1 SGHKS and CDR2 YYEKEE (reference sequence). CDR3 coding DNA: TGTGCCAGCAGCTTGCTTGACGGGGCCAACGTCCTGACTTTC. Translating it yields CASSLLDGANVLTF.

The chain recombines TRBV7-2 with TRBJ2-7; 8 positions agree with TRBD1. The DNA end lines up better with TRBJ2-1; the J call may be wrong. The CDR3 is 15 residues long. From germline, CDR1 is SGHTA and CDR2 FQGNSA. The CDR3 region is CASSLYRGETYEQFF. Here the CDR3 DNA reads TGTGCCAGCAGCTTATACAGGGGGGAGACATACGAGCAGTTCTTC.

This chain uses TRBV7-2 with TRBJ1-1, with D possibly matching TRBD1 (5 bases). CDR3 length equals 14 residues. The germline V and J ends were trimmed by 5 bases and 3 bases, with 13 bases remaining between them. Germline V gene lookup returns CDR1 SGHTA and CDR2 FQGNSA. In DNA form, the CDR3 reads TGTGCCAGCAGCATCAGGGAAATGCACACTGAAGCTTTCTTT. Amino acid sequence: CASSIREMHTEAFF.

Many counts were recorded for this clonotype. The J gene is TRBJ1-1, the V gene TRBV2; TRBD1 aligns across 7 bases. CDR3 length: 14 amino acids. The V and J ends lost 7 bases and 4 bases, in that order; junction bases with no gene match: 9. Germline CDR1 SNHLY, CDR2 FYNNEI. The CDR3: CASTPTGAGTEAFF. CDR3 nucleotides: TGTGCCAGCACTCCCACAGGGGCTGGCACTGAAGCTTTCTTT.

About this clonotype itself: As the CDR3 is not closed by the conserved phenylalanine or tryptophan, this likely results from a read error. The V call is TRBV7-8, the J call TRBJ1-6, with 10 bases identical to TRBD1. Germline CDR1 is SGHVS and CDR2 is FQNEAQ. The CDR3 loop spans 17 amino acids. CDR3 bases: TGCGCCAGCAGCTACAGAGTGGGACAGGGGCTAAATTTACCCCTCCACCTT. Protein product: CASSYRVGQGLNLPLHL.

This clonotype was seen ten or more times. The rearrangement links TRBV4-3 to TRBJ1-2; D is possibly TRBD1 (5 bases). The CDR3 is 15 residues long. Germline V CDR1 and CDR2: LGHNA, YSLEER. V was cut by 3 bases and J by 5 bases, with 16 bases left in between. In nucleotides, the CDR3 is TGCGCCAGCAGCCAGCAACCCGGGACGGAATATGGCTACACCTTC. It is translated as CASSQQPGTEYGYTF.

About this clonotype itself: A read error is possible here, since a much larger clone lies one base away. V usage is TRBV5-4 and J usage is TRBJ2-5, with D hard to call. Germline V lookup: CDR1 SGHNT, CDR2 YYREEE (reference sequence). The CDR3 extends over 14 amino acids. The CDR3 nucleotides are TGCGCCAGCAGCCTGGCAGGACCCCTGGTTACCCAGTACTTC. Translation: CASSLAGPLVTQYF. Variable domain in full (rest from reference TRBV5-4 and TRBJ2-5): ETGVTQSPTHLIKTRGQQVTLRCSSQSGHNTVSWYQQALGQGPQFIFQYYREEENGRGNFPPRFSGLQFPNYSSELNVNALELDDSALYLCASSLAGPLVTQYFGPGTRLLVL.

This clonotype was counted many times. The CDR3 nucleotides read TGCAGCGTTGCTGGACAGCCGGGCCACCGAGCTCTGAACACTGAAGCTTTCTTT. It is translated as CSVAGQPGHRALNTEAFF. The rearrangement uses TRBV29-1 and TRBJ1-1; tentative D call: TRBD1 (6 bases). V was clipped by 4 bases and J by 0 bases, with 24 bases between them. From germline, CDR1 is SQVTM and CDR2 ANQGSEA. This CDR3 has 18 residues.

In this sample, this clonotype turned up a few times. The chain recombines TRBV6-6 with TRBJ1-5; no clear D. This CDR3 has 13 amino acids. Germline V gene data show CDR1 as MNHNY and CDR2 as SVGAGI (reference sequence). Trimming pared 6 bases from V and 6 bases from J, leaving 12 bases between. This CDR3 reads CASRHSRIQPQHF. The CDR3 DNA sequence: TGTGCCAGCAGACACTCCCGGATTCAGCCCCAGCATTTT.

Here the CDR3 DNA reads TGTGCCAGCAGCCAAGACAGGAGATACGAGCAGTACTTC. Encoded protein: CASSQDRRYEQYF. The chain joins TRBV14 to TRBJ2-7; no definite D call. Germline values: CDR1 SGHDN, CDR2 FVKESK. V shed 0 bases and J shed 4 bases, with 7 bases lying between them. The CDR3 contains 13 residues.

This chain uses TRBV7-9 with TRBJ2-2; D is perhaps TRBD2 (6 bases). The CDR3 loop spans 16 amino acids. The ends were cut back, 5 bases at V and 1 base at J, with 14 bases in the middle. Germline V gene data show CDR1 as SEHNR and CDR2 as FQNEAQ (reference sequence). The DNA of the CDR3 is TGTGCCAGCAGCAGTGGGACTCTCCTGAACACCGGGGAGCTGTTTTTT. This codes for CASSSGTLLNTGELFF.

The gene calls are TRBV20-1 and TRBJ2-7; D is ambiguous. The germline V and J ends were trimmed by 5 bases and 3 bases, with 11 bases remaining between them. The CDR3 covers 12 residues. Germline CDR1 is DFQATT and CDR2 is SNEGSKA (reference sequence). In nucleotides, the CDR3 is TGCAGTGCTGGCCGGGCCGGCTACGAGCAGTACTTC. This sequence encodes CSAGRAGYEQYF.

CDR3 region: CASSPSGFRSGELFF. Here the CDR3 DNA reads TGTGCCAGCAGCCCTTCTGGCTTCAGGAGCGGGGAGCTGTTTTTT. The chain uses TRBV13 and TRBJ2-2; D not resolved. CDR3 length equals 15 residues. Trimming removed 5 bases at V and 7 bases at J, with 17 bases between. Germline-derived CDR1 and CDR2 are PRHDT and FYEKMQ (reference sequence).

This clonotype was recorded a few times. At one of its ends the junction is not consistent with the germline gene, which may arise from a read error. The chain couples TRBV10-3 to TRBJ1-2; TRBD1 agrees at 10 bases. This CDR3 is built from 17 residues. CDR1 and CDR2 from the germline V gene are ENHRY and SYGVKD. This CDR3 is CASSYKGQGKRYYSYTF. CDR3 nucleotides: TGTGCCAGCAGTTACAAGGGACAGGGGAAGCGTTACTATAGCTACACCTTC.